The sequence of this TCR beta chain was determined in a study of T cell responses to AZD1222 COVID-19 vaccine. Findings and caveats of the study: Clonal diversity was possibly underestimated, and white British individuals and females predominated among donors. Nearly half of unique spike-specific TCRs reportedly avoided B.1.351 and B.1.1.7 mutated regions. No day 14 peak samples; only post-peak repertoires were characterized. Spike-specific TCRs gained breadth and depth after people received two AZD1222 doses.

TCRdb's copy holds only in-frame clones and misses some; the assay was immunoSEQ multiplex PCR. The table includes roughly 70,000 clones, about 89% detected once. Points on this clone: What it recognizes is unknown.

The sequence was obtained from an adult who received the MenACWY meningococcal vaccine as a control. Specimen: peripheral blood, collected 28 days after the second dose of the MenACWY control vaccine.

CDR3 region: CASSFLQSNTEAFF. The CDR3 DNA reads TGTGCCAGCAGCTTTTTACAGTCGAACACTGAAGCTTTCTTT. The V call is TRBV7-9, the J call TRBJ1-1; D call uncertain. The CDR3 has 14 amino acids. CDR1 and CDR2 from the germline V gene are SEHNR and FQNEAQ (reference sequence). V lost 3 bases and J lost 1, with 9 bases in between. Supplemented by reference TRBV7-9 and TRBJ1-1, the full variable domain reads DTGVSQNPRHKITKRGQNVTFRCDPISEHNRLYWYRQTLGQGPEFLTYFQNEAQLEKSRLLSDRFSAERPKGSFSTLEIQRTEQGDSAMYLCASSFLQSNTEAFFGQGTRLTVV.